Listed below are T cell receptor beta chains from one sample, sequenced in a study of T-cell memory formation after mild COVID-19. Each CDR3 protein gets one entry after TCRdb re-called the 5' RACE reads with MiXCR. Seen here are just over 400,000 distinct CDR3 sequences, less than 25% observed once, and the top ten hold about an eighth. Sequencing was done on a sample of PBMCs or a T cell subset sorted from them (not recorded which). The receptors come from an adult woman who had mild COVID-19 (a few samples of this study predate the infection). Cell type and time point are not known. The CDR3 runs from the conserved cysteine through the conserved F or W. The order of the fields is D gene, clone size, V gene, J gene, CDR3 DNA, CDR3 protein. A D gene is named only where the DNA matches it firmly. Size is omitted from some rows. Given values are once, few, many or a class for expanded clones.

TRBD2	.	TRBV12-3/TRBV12-4	TRBJ2-1	TGTGCCAGCACCCCCGGAGGAGCGGGAGGTGAGGTTGAGCAGTTCTTC	CASTPGGAGGEVEQFF
.	.	TRBV25-1	TRBJ1-1	TGTGCCAGCAGGATGACAGAGAACACTGAAGCTTTCTTT	CASRMTENTEAFF
TRBD1	once	TRBV2	TRBJ2-1	TGTGCCACCCAACAGGGGGCATCGGGTGAGCAGTTCTTC	CATQQGASGEQFF
TRBD1	few	TRBV20-1	TRBJ1-2	TGCAGTGCCGGACAGGGGGCAACTGGCTACACCTTC	CSAGQGATGYTF
.	.	TRBV5-1	TRBJ1-1	TGCGCCAGCTCGGGAGCTTGGGGCAGGCTTACGACTGAAGCTTTCTTT	CASSGAWGRLTTEAFF
.	.	TRBV12-3/TRBV12-4	TRBJ1-1	TGTGCCAGCAGTTTTGACAGCTTCGCATCCGAAGCTTTCTTT	CASSFDSFASEAFF
.	few	TRBV7-8	TRBJ1-5	TGTGCCAGCAGCATTCGGACAGCTCAGCCCCAGCATTTT	CASSIRTAQPQHF
.	.	TRBV7-9	TRBJ2-7	TGTGCCAGCATTTCCCAGGGGCATTCCTACGAGCAGTACTTC	CASISQGHSYEQYF
TRBD1	once	TRBV7-2	TRBJ2-7	TGTGCCAGCAGGCCGGACAGGGTCACCTACGAGCAGTACTTC	CASRPDRVTYEQYF
TRBD2	.	TRBV11-2	TRBJ2-3	TGTGCCAGCAGCTACCGACTAGCGGGGATGACAGATACGCAGTATTTT	CASSYRLAGMTDTQYF
.	.	TRBV5-1	TRBJ1-4	TGCGCCAGCAGCTTGGATGAAGGGTTTGAAAAACTGTTTTTT	CASSLDEGFEKLFF
TRBD2	.	TRBV7-2	TRBJ2-4	TGTGCCAGCAGCTATAGAGCGGGAGCGGGAGACAAAAACATTCAGTACTTC	CASSYRAGAGDKNIQYF
.	few	TRBV2	TRBJ2-1	TGTGCCAGCAGTGAGGACAGCTCCTACAATGAGCAGTTCTTC	CASSEDSSYNEQFF
.	few	TRBV20-1	TRBJ2-1	TGCAGTGCTAGAGACCCGATGGCCAATGAGCAGTTCTTC	CSARDPMANEQFF
TRBD2	.	TRBV6-5	TRBJ2-1	TGTGCCAGCAGTTACTCGCCCCCTTGGATAGCGGGGAGCATTGGTGAGCAGTTCTTC	CASSYSPPWIAGSIGEQFF
.	.	TRBV4-1	TRBJ2-3	TGCGCCAGCAGCCTGTACATCGCAGATACGCAGTATTTT	CASSLYIADTQYF
.	.	TRBV23-1	TRBJ2-6	TGCGCCAGGGACCCAGGGGCCAACGTCCTGACTTTC	CARDPGANVLTF
TRBD2	.	TRBV5-4	TRBJ2-7	TGTGCCAGCAGCTACGGGGGGTACTCCTACGAGCAGTACTTC	CASSYGGYSYEQYF
TRBD1	few	TRBV7-9	TRBJ2-4	TGTGCCAGCAGCCTTACAGGGGAGAACATTCAGTACTTC	CASSLTGENIQYF
.	many	TRBV5-6	TRBJ1-1	TGTGCCAGCAGCTGGGGCCGCGGGAACACTGAAGCTTTCTTT	CASSWGRGNTEAFF
TRBD2	.	TRBV11-3	TRBJ2-7	TGTGCCAGCAGCTTAGGGGGACTAGCGGGATACGAGCAGTACTTC	CASSLGGLAGYEQYF
.	.	TRBV15	TRBJ2-7	TGTGCCACCAGCGCCCGAGGTTCTGTAGTTTACGAGCAGTACTTC	CATSARGSVVYEQYF
TRBD1	few	TRBV5-1	TRBJ2-7	TGCGCCAGCAGCCCATCCGGGACAGGGTCCCACGAGCAGTACTTC	CASSPSGTGSHEQYF
.	.	TRBV6-5	TRBJ2-1	TGTGCCAGCAGTTACGGAGTTTCTGAGCAGTTCTTC	CASSYGVSEQFF
.	few	TRBV20-1	TRBJ2-1	TGCAGTGCTAGAGAAGGAGGGCCTTATAATGAGCAGTTCTTC	CSAREGGPYNEQFF
.	.	TRBV7-2	TRBJ1-1	TGTGCCAGCAGCCTCGTAAGACCGAACACTGAAGCTTTCTTT	CASSLVRPNTEAFF
.	once	TRBV7-9	TRBJ2-1	TGTGCCAGCATCCGTCAAACATTGGGGCACTACAATGAGCAGTTCTTC	CASIRQTLGHYNEQFF
TRBD2	.	TRBV6-5	TRBJ2-3	TGTGCCAGCAGACCTACTCGCGGGGGAGATACGCAGTATTTT	CASRPTRGGDTQYF
.	.	TRBV29-1	TRBJ2-7	TGCAGCGTTGAAGTGGGACAAACATACGAGCAGTACTTC	CSVEVGQTYEQYF
.	few	TRBV5-1	TRBJ2-3	TGCGCCAGCAGCGGGGAGAGGCCGGGGGCCGGACCTAGCACAGATACGCAGTATTTT	CASSGERPGAGPSTDTQYF
.	.	TRBV7-9	TRBJ2-1	TGTGCCACCAGCGACAGTCACAATGAGCAGTTCTTC	CATSDSHNEQFF
.	.	TRBV4-1	TRBJ2-3	TGCGCCAGCAGCCAAGAGCCGGGTATAAGCACAGATACGCAGTATTTT	CASSQEPGISTDTQYF
.	.	TRBV12-3/TRBV12-4	TRBJ2-2	TGTGCCAGCAGTTTTTCGGGTGCCAACACCGGGGAGCTGTTTTTT	CASSFSGANTGELFF
.	many	TRBV15	TRBJ2-2	TGTGCCACCAGCAGCGTCAATCCCTACCCCACCGGGGAGCTGTTTTTT	CATSSVNPYPTGELFF
.	.	TRBV7-9	TRBJ1-3	TGTGCCAGCAGCTTAACTTCGTCTGGAAACACCATATATTTT	CASSLTSSGNTIYF
.	.	TRBV29-1	TRBJ2-5	TGCAGCGCCTATAGGACAACCCAAGAGACCCAGTACTTC	CSAYRTTQETQYF